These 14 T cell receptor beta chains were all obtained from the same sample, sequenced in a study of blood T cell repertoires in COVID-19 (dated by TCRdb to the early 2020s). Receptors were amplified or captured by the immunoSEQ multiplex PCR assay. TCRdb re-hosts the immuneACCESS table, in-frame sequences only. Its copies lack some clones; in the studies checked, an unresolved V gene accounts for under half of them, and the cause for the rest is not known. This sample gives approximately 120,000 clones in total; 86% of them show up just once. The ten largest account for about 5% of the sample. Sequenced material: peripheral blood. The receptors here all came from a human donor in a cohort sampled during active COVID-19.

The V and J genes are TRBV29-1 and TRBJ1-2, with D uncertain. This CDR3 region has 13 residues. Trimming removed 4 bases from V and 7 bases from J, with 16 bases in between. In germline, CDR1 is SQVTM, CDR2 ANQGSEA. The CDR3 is CSVVGGTLAGYTF. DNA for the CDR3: TGCAGCGTTGTTGGAGGCACCCTCGCTGGCTACACCTTC.

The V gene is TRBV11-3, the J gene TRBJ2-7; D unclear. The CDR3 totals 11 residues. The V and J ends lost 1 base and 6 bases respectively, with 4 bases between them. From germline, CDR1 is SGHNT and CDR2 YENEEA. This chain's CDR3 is CASSLGSEQYF. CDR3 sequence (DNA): TGTGCCAGCAGCTTAGGGAGCGAGCAGTACTTC. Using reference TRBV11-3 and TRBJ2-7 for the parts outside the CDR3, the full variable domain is EAGVVQSPRYKIIEKKQPVAFWCNPISGHNTLYWYLQNLGQGPELLIRYENEEAVDDSQLPKDRFSAERLKGVDSTLKIQPAELGDSAVYLCASSLGSEQYFGPGTRLTVT.

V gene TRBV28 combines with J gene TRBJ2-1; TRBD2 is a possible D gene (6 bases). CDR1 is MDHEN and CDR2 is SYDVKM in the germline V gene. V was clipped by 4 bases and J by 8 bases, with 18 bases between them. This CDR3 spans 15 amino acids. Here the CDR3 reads CASSSLGRSGDEQFF. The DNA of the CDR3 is TGTGCCAGCAGTTCCCTGGGACGGTCGGGGGATGAGCAGTTCTTC.

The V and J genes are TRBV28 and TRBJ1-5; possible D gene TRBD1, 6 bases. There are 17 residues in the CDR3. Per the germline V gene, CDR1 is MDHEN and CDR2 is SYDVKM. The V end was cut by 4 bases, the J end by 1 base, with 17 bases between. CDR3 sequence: CASSSLESTGSNQPQHF. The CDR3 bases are TGTGCCAGCAGTTCCCTAGAATCGACAGGAAGCAATCAGCCCCAGCATTTT.

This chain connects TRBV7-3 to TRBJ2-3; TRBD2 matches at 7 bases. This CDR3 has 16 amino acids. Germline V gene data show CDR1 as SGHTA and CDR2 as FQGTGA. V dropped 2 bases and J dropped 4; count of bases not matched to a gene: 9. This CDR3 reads CASSLVGGRGADTQYF. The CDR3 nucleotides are TGTGCCAGCAGCTTAGTGGGCGGGAGAGGGGCAGATACGCAGTATTTT. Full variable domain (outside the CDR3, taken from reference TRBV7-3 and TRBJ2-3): GAGVSQTPSNKVTEKGKYVELRCDPISGHTALYWYRQSLGQGPEFLIYFQGTGAADDSGLPNDRFFAVRPEGSVSTLKIQRTERGDSAVYLCASSLVGGRGADTQYFGPGTRLTVL.

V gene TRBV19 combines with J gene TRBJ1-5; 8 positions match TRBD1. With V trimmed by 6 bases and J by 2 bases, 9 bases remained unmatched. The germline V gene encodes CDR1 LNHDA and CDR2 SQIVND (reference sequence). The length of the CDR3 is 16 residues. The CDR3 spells CASSGQGVSGNQPQHF. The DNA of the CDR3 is TGTGCCAGTAGCGGACAGGGAGTGAGCGGCAATCAGCCCCAGCATTTT.

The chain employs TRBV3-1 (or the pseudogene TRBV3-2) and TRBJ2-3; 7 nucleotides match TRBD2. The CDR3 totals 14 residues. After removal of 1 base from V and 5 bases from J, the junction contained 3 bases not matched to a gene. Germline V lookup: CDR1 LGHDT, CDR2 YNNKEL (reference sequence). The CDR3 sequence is CASSQGLAGDTQYF. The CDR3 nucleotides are TGTGCCAGCAGCCAAGGACTAGCAGGAGATACGCAGTATTTT.

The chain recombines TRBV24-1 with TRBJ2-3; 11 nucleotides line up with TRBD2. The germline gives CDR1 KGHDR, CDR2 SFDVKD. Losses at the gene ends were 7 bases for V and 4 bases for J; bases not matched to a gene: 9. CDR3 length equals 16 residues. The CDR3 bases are TGTGCCACCAGCTCACTAGCGGGAGTTAGGGCAGATACGCAGTATTTT. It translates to CATSSLAGVRADTQYF.

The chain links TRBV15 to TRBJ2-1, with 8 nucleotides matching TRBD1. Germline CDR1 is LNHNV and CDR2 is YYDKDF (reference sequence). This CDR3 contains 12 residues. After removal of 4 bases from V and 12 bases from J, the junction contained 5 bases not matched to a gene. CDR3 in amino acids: CATSKQGGRQFF. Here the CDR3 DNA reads TGTGCCACCAGCAAACAGGGGGGAAGGCAGTTCTTC.

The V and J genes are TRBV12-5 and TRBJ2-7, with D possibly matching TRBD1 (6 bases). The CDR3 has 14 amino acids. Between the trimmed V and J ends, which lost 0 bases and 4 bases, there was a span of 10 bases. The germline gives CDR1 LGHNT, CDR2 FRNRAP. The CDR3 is CASGLVPDSYEQYF. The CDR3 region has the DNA TGTGCTAGTGGTTTGGTACCGGACAGTTACGAGCAGTACTTC. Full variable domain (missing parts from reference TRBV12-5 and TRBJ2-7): DARVTQTPRHKVTEMGQEVTMRCQPILGHNTVFWYRQTMMQGLELLAYFRNRAPLDDSGMPKDRFSAEMPDATLATLKIQPSEPRDSAVYFCASGLVPDSYEQYFGPGTRLTVT.

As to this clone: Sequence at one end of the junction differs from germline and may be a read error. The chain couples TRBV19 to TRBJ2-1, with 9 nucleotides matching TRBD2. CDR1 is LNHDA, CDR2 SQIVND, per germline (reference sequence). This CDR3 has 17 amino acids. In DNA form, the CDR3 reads TGTGCCAGTAGTGTAGACCCAGCGGGGGGACTTTACAATGAGCAGTTCTTC. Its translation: CASSVDPAGGLYNEQFF.

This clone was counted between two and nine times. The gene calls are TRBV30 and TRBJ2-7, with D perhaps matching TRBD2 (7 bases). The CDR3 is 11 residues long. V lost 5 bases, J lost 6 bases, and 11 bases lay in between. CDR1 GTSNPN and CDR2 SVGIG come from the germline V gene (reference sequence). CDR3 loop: CAWWGGLEQYF. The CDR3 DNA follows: TGTGCCTGGTGGGGGGGGCTCGAGCAGTACTTC.

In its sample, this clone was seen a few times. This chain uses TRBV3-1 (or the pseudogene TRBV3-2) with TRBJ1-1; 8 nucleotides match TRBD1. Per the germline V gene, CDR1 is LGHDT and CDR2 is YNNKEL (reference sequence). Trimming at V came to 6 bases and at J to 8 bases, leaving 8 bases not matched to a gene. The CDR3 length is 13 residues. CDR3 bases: TGTGCCAGCAGTCTATTAACAGGGGGGGAAGCTTTCTTT. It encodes CASSLLTGGEAFF.

The CDR3, as DNA: TGTGCCAGTAGTGGCGGGGGCTCAGGCTTCTATGGCTACACCTTC. Translated: CASSGGGSGFYGYTF. This rearrangement joins TRBV19 to TRBJ1-2; possibly TRBD1 for D (6 bases). V shed 5 bases and J shed 4 bases, with 17 bases lying between them. The V gene's germline CDR1 is LNHDA and CDR2 SQIVND (reference sequence). The CDR3 is 15 amino acids.